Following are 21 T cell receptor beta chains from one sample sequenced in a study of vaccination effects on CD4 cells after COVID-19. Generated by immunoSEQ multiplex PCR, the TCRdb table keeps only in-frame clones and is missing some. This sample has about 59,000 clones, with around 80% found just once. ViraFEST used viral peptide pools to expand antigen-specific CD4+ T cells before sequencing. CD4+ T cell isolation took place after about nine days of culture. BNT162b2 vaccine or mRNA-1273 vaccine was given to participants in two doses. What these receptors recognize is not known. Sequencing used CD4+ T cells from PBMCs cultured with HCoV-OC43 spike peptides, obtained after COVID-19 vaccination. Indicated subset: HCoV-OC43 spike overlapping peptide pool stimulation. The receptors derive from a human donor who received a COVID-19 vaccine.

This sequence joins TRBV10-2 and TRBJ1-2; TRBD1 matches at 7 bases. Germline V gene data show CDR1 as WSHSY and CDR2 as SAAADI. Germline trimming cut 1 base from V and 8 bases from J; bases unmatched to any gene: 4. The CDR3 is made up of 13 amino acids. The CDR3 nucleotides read TGCGCCAGCAGTGAGTACAGGGGAAGCGGCTACACCTTC. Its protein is CASSEYRGSGYTF.

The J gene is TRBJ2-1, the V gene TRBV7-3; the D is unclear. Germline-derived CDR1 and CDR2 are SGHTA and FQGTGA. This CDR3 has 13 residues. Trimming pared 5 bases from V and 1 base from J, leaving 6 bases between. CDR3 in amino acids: CASSPSSYNEQFF. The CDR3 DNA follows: TGTGCCAGCAGCCCTTCTTCCTACAATGAGCAGTTCTTC.

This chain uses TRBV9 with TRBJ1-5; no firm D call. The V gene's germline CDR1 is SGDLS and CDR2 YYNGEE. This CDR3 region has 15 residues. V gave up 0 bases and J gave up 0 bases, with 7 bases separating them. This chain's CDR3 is CASSVGASSNQPQHF. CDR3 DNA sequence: TGTGCCAGCAGCGTAGGGGCAAGTAGCAATCAGCCCCAGCATTTT.

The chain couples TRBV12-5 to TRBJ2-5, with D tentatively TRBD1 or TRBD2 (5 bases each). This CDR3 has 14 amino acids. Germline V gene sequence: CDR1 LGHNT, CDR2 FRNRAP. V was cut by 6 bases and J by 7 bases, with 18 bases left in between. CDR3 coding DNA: TGTGCTAGTGGCCCGGGACCGAGTTTAGGGACCCAGTACTTC. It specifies CASGPGPSLGTQYF.

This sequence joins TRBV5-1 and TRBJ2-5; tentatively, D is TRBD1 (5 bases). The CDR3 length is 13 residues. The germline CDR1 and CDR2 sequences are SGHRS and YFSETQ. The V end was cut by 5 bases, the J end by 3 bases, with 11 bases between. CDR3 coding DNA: TGCGCCAGCAGTGCAGGGCAGGAAGAGACCCAGTACTTC. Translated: CASSAGQEETQYF.

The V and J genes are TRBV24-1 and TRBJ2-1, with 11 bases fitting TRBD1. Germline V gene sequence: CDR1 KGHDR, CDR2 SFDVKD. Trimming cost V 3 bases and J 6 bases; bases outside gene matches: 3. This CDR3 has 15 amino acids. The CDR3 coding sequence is TGTGCCACCAGTGATCGGACAGGGGGCTTCAATGAGCAGTTCTTC. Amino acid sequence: CATSDRTGGFNEQFF.

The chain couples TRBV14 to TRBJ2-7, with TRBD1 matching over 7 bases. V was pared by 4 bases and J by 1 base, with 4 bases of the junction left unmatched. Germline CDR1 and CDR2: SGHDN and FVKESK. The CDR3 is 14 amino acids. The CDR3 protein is CASSLGQASYEQYV. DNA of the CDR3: TGTGCCAGCAGCCTTGGACAGGCGTCCTACGAGCAGTACGTC.

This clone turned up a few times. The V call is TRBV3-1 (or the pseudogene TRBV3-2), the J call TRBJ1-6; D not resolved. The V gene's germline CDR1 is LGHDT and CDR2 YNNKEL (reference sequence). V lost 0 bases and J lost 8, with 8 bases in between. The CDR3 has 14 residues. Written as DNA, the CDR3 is TGTGCCAGCAGCCAAGAAGGGCGAGATTCACCCCTCCACTTT. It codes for CASSQEGRDSPLHF.

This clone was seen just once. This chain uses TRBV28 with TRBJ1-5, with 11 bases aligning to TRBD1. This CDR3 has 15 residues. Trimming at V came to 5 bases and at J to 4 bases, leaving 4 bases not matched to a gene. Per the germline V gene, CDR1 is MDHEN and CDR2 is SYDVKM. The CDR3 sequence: CASSPGQGGNQPQHF. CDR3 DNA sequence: TGTGCCAGCAGTCCGGGACAGGGGGGGAATCAGCCCCAGCATTTT.

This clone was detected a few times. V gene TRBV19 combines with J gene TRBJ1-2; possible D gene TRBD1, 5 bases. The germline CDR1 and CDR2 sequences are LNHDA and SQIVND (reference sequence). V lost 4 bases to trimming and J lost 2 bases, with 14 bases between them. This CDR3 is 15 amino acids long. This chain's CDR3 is CASSTRRAGNYGYTF. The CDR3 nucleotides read TGTGCCAGTAGTACACGCCGAGCAGGGAACTATGGCTACACCTTC.

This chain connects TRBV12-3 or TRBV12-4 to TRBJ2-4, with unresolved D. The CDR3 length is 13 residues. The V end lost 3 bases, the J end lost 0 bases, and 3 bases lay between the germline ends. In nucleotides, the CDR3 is TGTGCCAGCAGTTTTGTAGCCAAAAACATTCAGTACTTC. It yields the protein CASSFVAKNIQYF.

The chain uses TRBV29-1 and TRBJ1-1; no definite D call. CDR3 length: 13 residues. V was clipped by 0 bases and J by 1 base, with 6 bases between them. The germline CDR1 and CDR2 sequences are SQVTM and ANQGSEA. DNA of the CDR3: TGCAGCGTTGAAGATAGAAGGAACACTGAAGCTTTCTTT. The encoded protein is CSVEDRRNTEAFF.

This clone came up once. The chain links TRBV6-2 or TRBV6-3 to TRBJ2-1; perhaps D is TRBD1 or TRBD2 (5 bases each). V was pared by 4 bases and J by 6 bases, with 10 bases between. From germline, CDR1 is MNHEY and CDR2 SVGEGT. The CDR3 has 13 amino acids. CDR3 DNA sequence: TGTGCCAGCAGTTGGGACGCGGGCAATGAGCAGTTCTTC. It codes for CASSWDAGNEQFF.

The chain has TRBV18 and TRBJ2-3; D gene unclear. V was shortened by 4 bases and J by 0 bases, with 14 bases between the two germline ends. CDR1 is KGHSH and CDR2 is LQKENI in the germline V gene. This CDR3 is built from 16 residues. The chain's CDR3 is CASSLYIGLSTDTQYF. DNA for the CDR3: TGTGCCAGCTCACTATACATAGGCCTTAGCACAGATACGCAGTATTTT.

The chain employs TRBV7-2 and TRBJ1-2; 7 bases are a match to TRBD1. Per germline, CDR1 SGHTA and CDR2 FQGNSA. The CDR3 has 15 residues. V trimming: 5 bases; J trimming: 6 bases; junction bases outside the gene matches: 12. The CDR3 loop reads CASSKPSAGGDGYTF. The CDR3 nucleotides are TGTGCCAGCAGCAAGCCTTCCGCAGGGGGTGATGGCTACACCTTC.

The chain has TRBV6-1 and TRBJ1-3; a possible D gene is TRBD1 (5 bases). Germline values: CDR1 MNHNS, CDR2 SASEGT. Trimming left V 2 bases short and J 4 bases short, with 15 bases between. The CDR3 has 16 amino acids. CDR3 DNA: TGTGCCAGCAGTGAAAACGGGGGTGCCCGCGGAAACACCATATATTTT. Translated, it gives CASSENGGARGNTIYF.

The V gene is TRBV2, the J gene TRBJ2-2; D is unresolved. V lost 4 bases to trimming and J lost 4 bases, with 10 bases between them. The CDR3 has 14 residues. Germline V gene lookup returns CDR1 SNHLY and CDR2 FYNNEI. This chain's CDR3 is CASSVRLGTGELFF. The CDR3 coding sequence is TGTGCCAGCAGTGTTCGGTTGGGCACCGGGGAGCTGTTTTTT.

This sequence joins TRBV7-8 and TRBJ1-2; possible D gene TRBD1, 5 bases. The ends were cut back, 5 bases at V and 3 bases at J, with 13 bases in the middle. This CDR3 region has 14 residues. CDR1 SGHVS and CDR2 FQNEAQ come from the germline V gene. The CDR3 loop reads CASSPREGDYGYTF. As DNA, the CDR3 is TGTGCCAGCAGCCCCCGGGAAGGGGACTATGGCTACACCTTC.

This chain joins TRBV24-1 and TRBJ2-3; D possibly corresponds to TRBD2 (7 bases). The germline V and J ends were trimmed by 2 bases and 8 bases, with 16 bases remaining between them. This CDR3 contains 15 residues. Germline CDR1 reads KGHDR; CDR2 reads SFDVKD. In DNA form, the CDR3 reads TGTGCCACCAGTGATTCCGGGGGGCCGAAGAGTACGCAGTATTTT. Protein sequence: CATSDSGGPKSTQYF.

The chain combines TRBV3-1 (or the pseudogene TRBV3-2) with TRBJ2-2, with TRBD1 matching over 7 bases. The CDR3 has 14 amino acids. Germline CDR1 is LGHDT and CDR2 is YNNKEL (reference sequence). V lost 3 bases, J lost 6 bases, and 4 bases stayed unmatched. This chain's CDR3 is CASSHTGVPGELFF. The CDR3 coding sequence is TGTGCCAGCAGCCATACAGGGGTTCCCGGGGAGCTGTTTTTT.

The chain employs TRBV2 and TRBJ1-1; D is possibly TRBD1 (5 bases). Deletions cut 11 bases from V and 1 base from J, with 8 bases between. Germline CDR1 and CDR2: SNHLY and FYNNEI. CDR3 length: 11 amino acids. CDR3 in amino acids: CAGAGNTEAFF. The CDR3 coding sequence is TGTGCCGGGGCTGGGAACACTGAAGCTTTCTTT.